Listed below are T cell receptor beta chains from one sample, sequenced in a study of glioma-infiltrating T cells after dendritic cell vaccination. Libraries were prepared by immunoSEQ multiplex PCR; TCRdb keeps only in-frame clonotypes and omits some of them. The data show 65,000 to 80,000 clones, around 81% seen once. This specimen was blood, taken before dendritic cell vaccination. These receptors originate from a human donor with glioblastoma. The CDR3 runs from the conserved cysteine through the conserved F or W. A D gene is named only where the DNA matches it firmly. Clone size, where shown, is once, few, many, or a class for clones that have expanded.

v_call,clone_size,j_call,d_call,cdr3_aa,cdr3_nt
TRBV5-4,NA,TRBJ2-7,TRBD2,CASSQGLGNEQYF,TGTGCCAGCAGCCAAGGACTAGGCAACGAGCAGTACTTC
TRBV9,NA,TRBJ2-5,TRBD2,CASSPGLGGQETQYF,TGTGCCAGCAGCCCGGGACTAGGGGGTCAAGAGACCCAGTACTTC
TRBV4-2,NA,TRBJ2-7,NA,CASSPNKGTSAYEQYF,TGTGCCAGCAGCCCGAACAAGGGGACATCCGCCTACGAGCAGTACTTC
TRBV5-4,NA,TRBJ2-2,TRBD1,CASSYDRGNTGELFF,TGTGCCAGCAGTTATGACAGGGGTAACACCGGGGAGCTGTTTTTT
TRBV9,NA,TRBJ1-6,TRBD1,CASSFQGQGTSPLHF,TGTGCCAGCAGCTTCCAGGGACAGGGAACTTCACCCCTCCACTTT
TRBV5-1,once,TRBJ2-7,NA,CASSLAFGDMNPYEQYF,TGCGCCAGCAGCTTGGCCTTCGGGGACATGAACCCCTACGAGCAGTACTTC
TRBV25-1,NA,TRBJ2-7,TRBD1,CASSEGTGGVLDEQYF,TGTGCCAGCAGTGAGGGGACAGGGGGCGTTTTAGACGAGCAGTACTTC
TRBV19,NA,TRBJ1-2,NA,CASSIGPMSYGYTF,TGTGCCAGTAGTATTGGTCCGATGAGCTATGGCTACACCTTC
TRBV5-5,few,TRBJ1-1,NA,CASSLGWGREGDAFF,TGTGCCAGCAGCTTGGGCTGGGGGCGAGAAGGTGACGCTTTCTTT
TRBV19,NA,TRBJ1-2,TRBD1,CASSTGGVYGYTF,TGTGCCAGTAGTACAGGGGGCGTCTATGGCTACACCTTC
TRBV6-1,NA,TRBJ1-2,NA,CASTGRTYGYTF,TGTGCCAGCACAGGCAGAACCTATGGCTACACCTTC
TRBV4-1,NA,TRBJ1-2,NA,CASSQEARQIPHTYYNYGYTF,TGCGCCAGCAGCCAAGAAGCCCGGCAGATTCCCCATACCTACTATAACTATGGCTACACCTTC
TRBV11-2,NA,TRBJ1-2,NA,CASAWGWDSEFNYGYTF,TGTGCCAGCGCTTGGGGCTGGGACTCCGAATTCAACTATGGCTACACCTTC
TRBV6-1,NA,TRBJ2-7,NA,CASSEYERAGYEQYF,TGTGCCAGCAGTGAATACGAAAGGGCGGGCTACGAGCAGTACTTC
TRBV30,NA,TRBJ1-5,TRBD1,CAWSSGQGTEPQHF,TGTGCCTGGAGTTCGGGACAGGGTACGGAGCCCCAGCATTTT
TRBV7-8,few,TRBJ2-2,TRBD1,CASSPRTGGNTGELFF,TGTGCCAGCAGCCCCCGGACAGGGGGCAACACCGGGGAGCTGTTTTTT
TRBV19,NA,TRBJ2-5,TRBD2,CASRFSGGTQETQYF,TGTGCCAGTAGGTTTAGCGGGGGGACTCAAGAGACCCAGTACTTC
TRBV30,NA,TRBJ1-1,NA,CAWSSDSMNTEAFF,TGTGCCTGGAGTAGCGACAGCATGAACACTGAAGCTTTCTTT
TRBV5-4,NA,TRBJ1-1,NA,CASSPDRPNTEAFF,TGTGCCAGCAGCCCTGACAGACCGAACACTGAAGCTTTCTTT
TRBV29-1,NA,TRBJ1-1,NA,CSVEEGGTEAFF,TGCAGCGTTGAAGAGGGGGGAACTGAAGCTTTCTTT
TRBV11-2,NA,TRBJ2-7,TRBD2,CASSLSGGDFGEQYF,TGTGCCAGCAGCTTAAGCGGGGGGGATTTCGGAGAGCAGTACTTC
TRBV7-9,NA,TRBJ1-2,NA,CASSLVRGQLYGYTF,TGTGCCAGCAGCTTAGTCCGGGGACAACTCTATGGCTACACCTTC
TRBV27,NA,TRBJ2-2,TRBD1,CASSSGQASGELFF,TGTGCCAGCAGTTCTGGACAGGCTTCCGGGGAGCTGTTTTTT
TRBV13,NA,TRBJ2-5,TRBD2,CASSSNSLLGGVRKETQYF,TGTGCCAGCAGCTCGAACTCCCTTCTGGGGGGGGTTCGGAAAGAGACCCAGTACTTC
TRBV7-3,once,TRBJ2-2,TRBD2,CASSLSGGRHTGELFF,TGTGCCAGCAGCTTGAGCGGGGGCCGCCACACCGGGGAGCTGTTTTTT
TRBV5-1,NA,TRBJ2-2,NA,CASSLDRWNTGELFF,TGCGCCAGCAGCCTGGACAGATGGAACACCGGGGAGCTGTTTTTT
TRBV5-4,NA,TRBJ2-5,NA,CASSLEGEGETQYF,TGTGCCAGCAGCTTGGAGGGGGAGGGTGAGACCCAGTACTTC
TRBV19,NA,TRBJ2-6,TRBD1,CASSHRGPGANVLTF,TGTGCCAGTAGTCACAGGGGTCCCGGGGCCAACGTCCTGACTTTC
TRBV27,NA,TRBJ1-3,TRBD1,CASSETGSWHGNTIYF,TGTGCCAGCAGTGAGACAGGGTCGTGGCATGGAAACACCATATATTTT
TRBV21-1,NA,TRBJ1-1,NA,CASSKPAVNTEAFF,TGTGCCAGCAGCAAACCCGCGGTCAACACTGAAGCTTTCTTT
TRBV18,NA,TRBJ2-6,NA,CASSPILRLSGANVLTF,TGTGCCAGCTCACCAATTCTTAGACTTTCTGGGGCCAACGTCCTGACTTTC
TRBV19,NA,TRBJ1-1,TRBD1,CASRSGQGVITEAFF,TGTGCCAGTAGGTCCGGACAGGGCGTTATCACTGAAGCTTTCTTT
TRBV7-8,NA,TRBJ1-2,TRBD1,CASRPSRGTEPNYGYTF,TGTGCCAGCAGACCGTCCCGAGGGACAGAACCTAACTATGGCTACACCTTC
TRBV14,NA,TRBJ1-1,TRBD1,CASSRWTGMNTEAFF,TGTGCCAGCAGCCGATGGACAGGGATGAACACTGAAGCTTTCTTT
TRBV6-6,NA,TRBJ2-6,NA,CASSYSREAGANVLTF,TGTGCCAGCAGTTACTCCAGGGAAGCTGGGGCCAACGTCCTGACTTTC
TRBV5-6,NA,TRBJ2-5,TRBD2,CASSFGGLAGGPETQYF,TGTGCCAGCAGCTTTGGCGGTCTAGCGGGGGGGCCAGAGACCCAGTACTTC
TRBV7-9,NA,TRBJ1-2,TRBD1,CASSLGQGDGYTF,TGTGCCAGCAGCTTGGGACAGGGTGATGGCTACACCTTC
TRBV6-1,NA,TRBJ1-3,NA,CASTFGGTGNTIYF,TGTGCCAGCACCTTTGGGGGGACTGGAAACACCATATATTTT
TRBV19,NA,TRBJ2-6,NA,CASSPGRATALSGANVLTF,TGTGCCAGTAGTCCGGGAAGGGCCACAGCCCTCTCTGGGGCCAACGTCCTGACTTTC
TRBV5-4,NA,TRBJ1-6,NA,CASSSLGDSPLHF,TGTGCCAGCAGCTCATTAGGGGATTCACCCCTCCACTTT
TRBV29-1,NA,TRBJ1-1,NA,CSAVITEAFF,TGCAGCGCCGTAATAACTGAAGCTTTCTTT
TRBV29-1,NA,TRBJ2-7,TRBD1,CSVGVRGQGIDEQYF,TGCAGCGTGGGGGTGCGGGGACAGGGGATTGACGAGCAGTACTTC
TRBV7-3,NA,TRBJ2-2,NA,CASSLQENEGTGELFF,TGTGCCAGCAGCCTACAGGAGAACGAAGGCACCGGGGAGCTGTTTTTT
TRBV7-3,NA,TRBJ1-1,NA,CASSLGGGSNTEAFF,TGTGCCAGCAGCTTAGGGGGGGGGAGTAACACTGAAGCTTTCTTT
TRBV5-6,NA,TRBJ1-4,NA,CASSSRVLGVEKLFF,TGTGCCAGCAGCTCGCGGGTTTTGGGTGTTGAAAAACTGTTTTTT
TRBV6-1,NA,TRBJ2-1,TRBD1,CASREGQGNDEQFF,TGTGCCAGCAGGGAGGGACAGGGCAACGATGAGCAGTTCTTC
TRBV7-9,NA,TRBJ2-7,NA,CASSLDSSYEQYF,TGTGCCAGCAGCTTAGACAGCTCCTACGAGCAGTACTTC
TRBV6-5,NA,TRBJ1-2,NA,CASSSPRGFRGYTF,TGTGCCAGCAGCTCACCCAGGGGTTTCAGAGGCTACACCTTC
TRBV18,NA,TRBJ1-6,TRBD1,CASSEGQGSPLHF,TGTGCCAGCTCTGAGGGACAGGGCTCACCCCTCCACTTT
TRBV11-2,NA,TRBJ2-7,NA,CASSLEATVSYEQYF,TGTGCCAGCAGCTTAGAGGCGACAGTTTCATACGAGCAGTACTTC
TRBV19,NA,TRBJ1-1,NA,CASSIRQGEAFF,TGTGCCAGTAGTATAAGGCAGGGGGAAGCTTTCTTT
TRBV6-1,NA,TRBJ1-6,NA,CASSATTAYNSPLHF,TGTGCCAGCAGTGCTACTACGGCCTATAATTCACCCCTCCACTTT
TRBV6-5,NA,TRBJ1-2,TRBD1,CASSSGQGYGYTF,TGTGCCAGCAGTTCCGGACAGGGCTATGGCTACACCTTC
TRBV12-5,NA,TRBJ1-5,TRBD1,CASGTDRGNQPQHF,TGTGCTAGTGGGACGGACAGGGGTAATCAGCCCCAGCATTTT
TRBV19,NA,TRBJ1-4,NA,CASSISRGDEKLFF,TGTGCCAGTAGTATTTCCAGGGGAGATGAAAAACTGTTTTTT
TRBV5-1,NA,TRBJ2-7,NA,CASSLMAGSNYEQYF,TGCGCCAGCAGCTTGATGGCAGGGTCTAACTACGAGCAGTACTTC
TRBV4-1,NA,TRBJ2-3,TRBD2,CASSRVAGVLTDTQYF,TGCGCCAGCAGCCGTGTAGCGGGGGTGCTCACAGATACGCAGTATTTT
TRBV4-1,NA,TRBJ1-1,NA,CASSQGLLGGVGRTEAFF,TGCGCCAGCAGCCAAGGTCTACTGGGCGGGGTAGGGAGGACTGAAGCTTTCTTT
TRBV18,NA,TRBJ2-3,TRBD2,CASSPGLADTDTQYF,TGTGCCAGCTCACCAGGACTAGCGGACACAGATACGCAGTATTTT
TRBV14,NA,TRBJ1-2,TRBD1,CASSQVDRGYGYTF,TGTGCCAGCAGCCAAGTGGACAGGGGCTATGGCTACACCTTC